A selection of T cell receptor beta chains follows, all from one sample in a study of tumor-infiltrating lymphocytes in primary liver carcinoma. TCRdb ran MiXCR on the multiplex PCR reads and lists one entry per CDR3 protein. The top ten hold about 15% of the sample, which has hundreds of thousands of distinct CDR3 sequences, 58% seen once. Sequencing was carried out using peripheral blood. All receptors come from a woman aged 30 to 39 with primary liver carcinoma and hepatitis B virus infection. CDR3s include the opening cysteine and the closing phenylalanine or tryptophan. The order of the fields is D gene, CDR3 length, clone size, J gene, V gene, CDR3 protein, CDR3 DNA. A D gene is named only where the DNA matches it firmly. Clone size is stated in some rows and not others, as once, few, many or a class when expanded.

d_call: NA
cdr3_length: 13
clone_size: NA
j_call: TRBJ2-3
v_call: TRBV5-5
cdr3_aa: CASSPRGGNAQYF
cdr3_nt: TGTGCTAGCAGCCCGAGAGGAGGGAACGCGCAGTATTTT

d_call: TRBD1
cdr3_length: 13
clone_size: NA
j_call: TRBJ1-1
v_call: TRBV5-1
cdr3_aa: CASSFHWTGEAFF
cdr3_nt: TGCGCCAGCAGCTTTCACTGGACAGGGGAAGCTTTCTTT

d_call: NA
cdr3_length: 14
clone_size: few
j_call: TRBJ1-6
v_call: TRBV14
cdr3_aa: CASSQNDYNSPLHF
cdr3_nt: TGTGCCAGCAGCCAAAACGATTATAATTCACCCCTCCACTTT

d_call: TRBD2
cdr3_length: 14
clone_size: NA
j_call: TRBJ2-3
v_call: TRBV7-9
cdr3_aa: CASSKAGVGDTQYF
cdr3_nt: TGTGCCAGCAGTAAAGCGGGAGTTGGAGATACGCAGTATTTT

d_call: TRBD2
cdr3_length: 17
clone_size: many
j_call: TRBJ2-2
v_call: TRBV6-2/TRBV6-3
cdr3_aa: CASSYPLAGLRTGELFF
cdr3_nt: TGTGCCAGCAGTTATCCCCTAGCGGGATTGAGGACCGGGGAGCTGTTTTTT

d_call: NA
cdr3_length: 13
clone_size: NA
j_call: TRBJ2-4
v_call: TRBV12-3/TRBV12-4
cdr3_aa: CTSRDNRENIQYF
cdr3_nt: TGTACCAGCAGGGACAATCGGGAAAACATTCAGTATTTC

d_call: TRBD2
cdr3_length: 15
clone_size: NA
j_call: TRBJ2-7
v_call: TRBV28
cdr3_aa: CASSPSSGRSYEQYF
cdr3_nt: TGTGCCAGCAGCCCCAGTAGCGGGAGGTCCTACGAGCAGTACTTC

d_call: NA
cdr3_length: 16
clone_size: many
j_call: TRBJ2-4
v_call: TRBV10-1
cdr3_aa: CASRGPRTRLTDIQYF
cdr3_nt: TGCGCCAGCAGGGGACCTCGGACTCGTCTCACAGACATTCAGTACTTC

d_call: TRBD1
cdr3_length: 12
clone_size: NA
j_call: TRBJ1-2
v_call: TRBV12-3/TRBV12-4
cdr3_aa: CASCLTGAGYTF
cdr3_nt: TGTGCCAGCTGTTTGACAGGGGCGGGCTACACCTTC

d_call: NA
cdr3_length: 15
clone_size: NA
j_call: TRBJ2-5
v_call: TRBV4-1
cdr3_aa: CASSQMTLKQGTQYF
cdr3_nt: TGCGCCAGCAGCCAAATGACCCTGAAACAAGGGACCCAGTACTTC

d_call: NA
cdr3_length: 21
clone_size: NA
j_call: TRBJ2-3
v_call: TRBV4-1
cdr3_aa: CASSHPWADAGRVSGTDTQYF
cdr3_nt: TGCGCCAGCAGCCATCCCTGGGCGGACGCGGGACGGGTCTCTGGAACAGATACGCAGTATTTT

d_call: NA
cdr3_length: 17
clone_size: many
j_call: TRBJ2-2
v_call: TRBV11-2
cdr3_aa: CASSWRSTGANTGELFF
cdr3_nt: TGTGCCAGCAGCTGGCGTTCGACGGGGGCGAACACCGGGGAGCTGTTTTTT

d_call: NA
cdr3_length: 12
clone_size: NA
j_call: TRBJ2-3
v_call: TRBV11-2
cdr3_aa: CDSSGLAWAQYF
cdr3_nt: TGTGACAGCAGCGGCCTCGCGTGGGCGCAGTATTTT

d_call: NA
cdr3_length: 14
clone_size: few
j_call: TRBJ2-7
v_call: TRBV5-5
cdr3_aa: CASSHGTSFDEQYF
cdr3_nt: TGTGCCAGCAGCCACGGGACATCTTTCGACGAGCAGTACTTC

d_call: NA
cdr3_length: 11
clone_size: NA
j_call: TRBJ1-5
v_call: TRBV28
cdr3_aa: CASSLSQPQHF
cdr3_nt: TGTGCCAGCAGTTTAAGTCAGCCCCAGCATTTT

d_call: NA
cdr3_length: 14
clone_size: NA
j_call: TRBJ2-1
v_call: TRBV19
cdr3_aa: CATRKGESHNEQFF
cdr3_nt: TGTGCCACCCGAAAGGGGGAGTCCCACAATGAGCAGTTCTTC

d_call: NA
cdr3_length: 11
clone_size: many
j_call: TRBJ1-2
v_call: TRBV7-9
cdr3_aa: CASSGRGGYTF
cdr3_nt: TGTGCCAGCAGTGGACGGGGCGGCTACACCTTC